One sample yielded the 6 T cell receptor beta chains listed below, sequenced in a study of cytomegalovirus exposure and HLA in healthy donors. Primers for the PCR totalled 60 Vbeta and 13 Jbeta. Method: immunoSEQ multiplex PCR; TCRdb's copy keeps in-frame clones and lacks some. There are some 150,000 clones in the sample; roughly three quarters occur only once, and 6.5% to 8% lies in the top ten. Sequenced: PBMCs. Receptors were obtained from a woman aged 40 to 50 in good health and CMV-seropositive.

The chain recombines TRBV19 with TRBJ2-3, with a tentative D call TRBD1 (6 bases). The ends were cut back, 3 bases at V and 1 base at J, with 14 bases in the middle. The CDR3 runs to 16 residues. Per germline, CDR1 LNHDA and CDR2 SQIVND (reference sequence). CDR3 in DNA: TGTGCCAGTAGTATCAGGGGCGACAGAGGCACAGATACGCAGTATTTT. The encoded protein is CASSIRGDRGTDTQYF.

J is TRBJ2-5 and V is TRBV6-1; a possible D gene is TRBD2 (5 bases). Germline CDR1 reads MNHNS; CDR2 reads SASEGT. Deletions cut 4 bases from V and 4 bases from J, with 13 bases between. This CDR3 has 14 amino acids. The CDR3 protein is CASSGSGEPETQYF. The DNA of the CDR3 is TGTGCCAGCAGTGGATCTGGGGAGCCAGAGACCCAGTACTTC.

This clone has a single count. J is TRBJ1-1 and V is TRBV6-6; no clear D gene. V was cut by 8 bases and J by 4 bases, with 17 bases left in between. The CDR3 length is 14 residues. Per the germline V gene, CDR1 is MNHNY and CDR2 is SVGAGI (reference sequence). The CDR3 coding sequence is TGTGCCAGCGCCACGAGGGAGAGGAGCACTGAAGCTTTCTTT. This encodes CASATRERSTEAFF.

Only a few counts were recorded for this clone. V usage is TRBV18 and J usage is TRBJ1-6; TRBD1 aligns across 9 bases. Germline trimming cut 6 bases from V and 10 bases from J; bases unmatched to any gene: 10. Germline V lookup: CDR1 KGHSH, CDR2 LQKENI. The CDR3 consists of 15 residues. The CDR3 DNA reads as TGTGCCAGCTCTCCGGACAGGGGATCGGTGTCACCCCTCCACTTT. It specifies CASSPDRGSVSPLHF.

This clone turned up a few times. V usage is TRBV10-2 and J usage is TRBJ2-1; 8 bases map to TRBD1. V lost 6 bases and J lost 5; bases outside the gene matches: 3. The CDR3 has 13 amino acids. The germline V gene encodes CDR1 WSHSY and CDR2 SAAADI. In DNA, the CDR3 is TGCGCCAGCAGCACAGGGGGGAACAATGAGCAGTTCTTC. Translation gives CASSTGGNNEQFF.

V gene TRBV4-2 combines with J gene TRBJ2-5; a possible D gene is TRBD2 (5 bases). The CDR3 has 13 amino acids. V was shortened by 3 bases and J by 5 bases, with 10 bases between the two germline ends. Looked up from germline, CDR1 is LGHNA and CDR2 is YNFKEQ. This CDR3 reads CASSQEVSETQYF. CDR3 bases: TGTGCCAGCAGCCAGGAGGTTAGCGAGACCCAGTACTTC.